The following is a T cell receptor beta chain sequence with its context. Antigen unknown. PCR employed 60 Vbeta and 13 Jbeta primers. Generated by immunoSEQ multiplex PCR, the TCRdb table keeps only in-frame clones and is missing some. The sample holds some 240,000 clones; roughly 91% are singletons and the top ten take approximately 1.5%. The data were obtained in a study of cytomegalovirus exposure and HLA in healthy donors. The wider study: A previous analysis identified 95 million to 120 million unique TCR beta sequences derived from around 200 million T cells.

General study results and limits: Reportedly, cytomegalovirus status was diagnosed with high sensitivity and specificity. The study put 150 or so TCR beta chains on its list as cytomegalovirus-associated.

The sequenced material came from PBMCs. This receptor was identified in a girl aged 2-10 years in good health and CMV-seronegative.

CDR3 residues: CASSKTGGLTEAFF. In nucleotides, the CDR3 is TGTGCCAGCAGCAAAACAGGGGGCTTGACTGAAGCTTTCTTT. This sequence joins TRBV7-3 and TRBJ1-1, with 9 bases identical to TRBD1. V lost 5 bases to trimming and J lost 5 bases; unmatched junction nucleotides: 6. This CDR3 comprises 14 residues. Germline V gene sequence: CDR1 SGHTA, CDR2 FQGTGA.